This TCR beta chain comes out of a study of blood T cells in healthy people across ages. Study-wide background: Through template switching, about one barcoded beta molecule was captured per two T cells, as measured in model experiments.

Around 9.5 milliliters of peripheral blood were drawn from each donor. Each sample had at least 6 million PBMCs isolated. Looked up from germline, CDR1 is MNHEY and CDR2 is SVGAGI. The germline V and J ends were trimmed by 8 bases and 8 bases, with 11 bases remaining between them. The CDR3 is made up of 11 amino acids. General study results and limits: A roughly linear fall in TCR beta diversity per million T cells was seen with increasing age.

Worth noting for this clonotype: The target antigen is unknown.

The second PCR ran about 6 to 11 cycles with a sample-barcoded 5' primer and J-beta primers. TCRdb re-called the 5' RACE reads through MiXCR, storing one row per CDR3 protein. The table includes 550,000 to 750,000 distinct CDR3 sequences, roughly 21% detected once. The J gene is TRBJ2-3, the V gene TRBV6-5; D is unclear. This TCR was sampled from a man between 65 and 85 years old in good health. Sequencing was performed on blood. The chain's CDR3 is CASVSFGTQYF. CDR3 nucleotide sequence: TGTGCCAGCGTATCCTTTGGTACGCAGTATTTT.